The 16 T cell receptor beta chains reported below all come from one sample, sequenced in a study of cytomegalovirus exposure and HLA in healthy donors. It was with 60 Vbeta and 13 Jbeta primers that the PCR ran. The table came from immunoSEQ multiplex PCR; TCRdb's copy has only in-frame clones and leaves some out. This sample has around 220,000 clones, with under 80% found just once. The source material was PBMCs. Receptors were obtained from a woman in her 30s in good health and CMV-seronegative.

This CDR3 reads CASSELRGSKGYTF. DNA for the CDR3: TGTGCCAGCAGTGAACTAAGGGGCTCGAAAGGCTACACCTTC. J is TRBJ1-2 and V is TRBV2; D may be TRBD1 (5 bases). Germline lookup yields CDR1 SNHLY and CDR2 FYNNEI. Deletions cut 2 bases from V and 8 bases from J, with 15 bases between. The CDR3 is made up of 14 amino acids. The whole variable domain, remainder taken from reference TRBV2 and TRBJ1-2, is EPEVTQTPSHQVTQMGQEVILRCVPISNHLYFYWYRQILGQKVEFLVSFYNNEISEKSEIFDDQFSVERPDGSNFTLKIRSTKLEDSAMYFCASSELRGSKGYTFGSGTRLTVV.

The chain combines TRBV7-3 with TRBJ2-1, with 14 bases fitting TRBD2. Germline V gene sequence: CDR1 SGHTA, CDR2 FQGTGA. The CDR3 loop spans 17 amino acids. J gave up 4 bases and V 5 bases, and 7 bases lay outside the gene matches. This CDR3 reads CASSDGTSGGQYNEQFF. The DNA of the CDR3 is TGTGCCAGCAGCGATGGGACTAGCGGGGGTCAGTACAATGAGCAGTTCTTC.

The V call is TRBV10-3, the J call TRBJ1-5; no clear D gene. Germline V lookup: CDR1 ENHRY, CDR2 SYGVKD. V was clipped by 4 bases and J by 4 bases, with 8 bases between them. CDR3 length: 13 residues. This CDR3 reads CAISVGGNQPQHF. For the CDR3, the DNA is TGTGCCATCAGTGTCGGAGGGAATCAGCCCCAGCATTTT.

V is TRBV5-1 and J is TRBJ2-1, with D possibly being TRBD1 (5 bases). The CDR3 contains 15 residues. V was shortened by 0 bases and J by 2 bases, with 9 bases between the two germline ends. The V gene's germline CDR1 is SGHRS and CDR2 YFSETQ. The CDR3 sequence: CASSLDLDTYNEQFF. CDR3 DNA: TGCGCCAGCAGCTTGGACCTGGACACCTACAATGAGCAGTTCTTC.

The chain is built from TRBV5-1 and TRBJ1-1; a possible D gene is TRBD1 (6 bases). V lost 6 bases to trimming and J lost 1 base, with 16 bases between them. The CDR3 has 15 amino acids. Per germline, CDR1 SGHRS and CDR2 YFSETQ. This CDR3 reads CASIAGGLPNTEAFF. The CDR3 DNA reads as TGCGCCAGCATCGCCGGGGGGCTACCGAACACTGAAGCTTTCTTT.

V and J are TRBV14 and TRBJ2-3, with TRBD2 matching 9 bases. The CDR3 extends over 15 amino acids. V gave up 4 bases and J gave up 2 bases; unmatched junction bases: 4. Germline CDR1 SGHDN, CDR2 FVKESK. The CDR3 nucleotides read TGTGCCAGCAGCCCGGGCGGGGGGGCCACAGATACGCAGTATTTT. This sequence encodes CASSPGGGATDTQYF.

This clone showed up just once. The CDR3 bases are TGTGCCAGCGGTGCAGCGACTAGCGGGGGGGCTGGGACCCAGTACTTC. Residues: CASGAATSGGAGTQYF. The chain couples TRBV5-6 to TRBJ2-5; 14 nucleotides line up with TRBD2. The CDR3 totals 16 residues. V lost 7 bases to trimming and J lost 7 bases; unmatched junction nucleotides: 12. Germline-derived CDR1 and CDR2 are SGHDT and YYEEEE.

CDR3: CASRARGTEAFF. In nucleotides, the CDR3 is TGTGCCAGCCGGGCTCGGGGCACTGAAGCTTTCTTT. The chain recombines TRBV5-8 with TRBJ1-1, with D uncertain. The length of the CDR3 is 12 residues. Between the trimmed V and J ends, which lost 7 bases and 4 bases, there was a span of 11 bases. Per the germline V gene, CDR1 is SGHTS and CDR2 is YDEGEE.

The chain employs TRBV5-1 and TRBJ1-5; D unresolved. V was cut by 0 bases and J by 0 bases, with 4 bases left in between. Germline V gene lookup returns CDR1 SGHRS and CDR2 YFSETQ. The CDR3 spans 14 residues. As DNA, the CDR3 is TGCGCCAGCAGCTTGGACGGTAGCAATCAGCCCCAGCATTTT. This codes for CASSLDGSNQPQHF. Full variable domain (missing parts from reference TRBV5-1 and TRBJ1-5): KAGVTQTPRYLIKTRGQQVTLSCSPISGHRSVSWYQQTPGQGLQFLFEYFSETQRNKGNFPGRFSGRQFSNSRSEMNVSTLELGDSALYLCASSLDGSNQPQHFGDGTRLSIL.

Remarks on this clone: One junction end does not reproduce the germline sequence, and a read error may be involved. CDR3 in amino acids: CASSLGQGAGEKLFF. CDR3 bases: TGTGCTAGCAGCTTAGGACAGGGGGCAGGGGAAAAACTGTTTTTT. This sequence joins TRBV7-7 and TRBJ1-4; 11 nucleotides agree with TRBD1. The CDR3 covers 15 residues. Per the germline V gene, CDR1 is SSHAT and CDR2 is FNYEAQ (reference sequence).

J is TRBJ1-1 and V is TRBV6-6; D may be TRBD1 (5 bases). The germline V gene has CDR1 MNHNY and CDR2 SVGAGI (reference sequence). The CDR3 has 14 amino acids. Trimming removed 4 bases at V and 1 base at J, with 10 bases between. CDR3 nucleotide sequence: TGTGCCAGCAGTTTCCTCGGGGGGAACACTGAAGCTTTCTTT. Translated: CASSFLGGNTEAFF.

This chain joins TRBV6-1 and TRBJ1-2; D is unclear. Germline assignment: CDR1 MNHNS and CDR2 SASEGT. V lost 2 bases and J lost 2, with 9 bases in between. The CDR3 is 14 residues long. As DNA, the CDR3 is TGTGCCAGCAGTGAACTCGGGAGCAACTATGGCTACACCTTC. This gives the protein CASSELGSNYGYTF.

The CDR3 is CASSLQGGTDPQFF. CDR3 nucleotides: TGCGCCAGCAGCCTTCAGGGAGGGACGGATCCGCAGTTCTTC. The chain employs TRBV5-1 and TRBJ2-1; 7 bases agree with TRBD2. This CDR3 spans 14 amino acids. Germline-derived CDR1 and CDR2 are SGHRS and YFSETQ. V was clipped by 4 bases and J by 12 bases; unmatched bases: 13.

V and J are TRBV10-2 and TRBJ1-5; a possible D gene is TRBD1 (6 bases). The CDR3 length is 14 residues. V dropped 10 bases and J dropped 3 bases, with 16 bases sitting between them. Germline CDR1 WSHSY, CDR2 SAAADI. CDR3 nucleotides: TGCGCCACCAGACAGGAGTTCGACAATCAGCCCCAGCATTTT. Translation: CATRQEFDNQPQHF.

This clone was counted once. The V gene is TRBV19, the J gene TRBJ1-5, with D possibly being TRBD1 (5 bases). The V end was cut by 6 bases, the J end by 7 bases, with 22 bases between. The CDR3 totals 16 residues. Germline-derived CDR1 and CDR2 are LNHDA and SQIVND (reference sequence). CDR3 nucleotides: TGTGCCAGTAGCCGAGGTGAAGGGGCTCGTGGGCAGCCCCAGCATTTT. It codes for CASSRGEGARGQPQHF.

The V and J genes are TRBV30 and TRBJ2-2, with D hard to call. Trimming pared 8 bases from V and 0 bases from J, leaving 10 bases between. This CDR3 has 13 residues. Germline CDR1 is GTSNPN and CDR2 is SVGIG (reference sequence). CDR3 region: CAGGRANTGELFF. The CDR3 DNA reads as TGTGCCGGCGGTCGTGCGAACACCGGGGAGCTGTTTTTT.